This TCR beta chain was sequenced for a study of CD8+ T cells in alopecia areata. Study context: Oral tofacitinib, 5 to 10 mg twice daily, was given in an open-label trial. Scoring of severity for treated patients was based on percentage of affected scalp area.

Remarks on this clone: Antigen specificity is unknown.

RNA extraction was followed by reverse transcription into cDNA, which acted as the sequencing template. Sequencing was performed with immunoSEQ multiplex PCR; in TCRdb, only in-frame clones are kept and a portion is missing. This sample has 90,000 to 150,000 clones, with around 56% found just once. Study-level points and caveats: An increase in clonality over normal scalp was evident in lesional scalp, especially alopecia totalis/universalis. Under tofacitinib, numerous expanded lesional clonotypes remained detectable in scalp and blood.

CDR3 size: 14 residues. The V gene's germline CDR1 is MNHNS and CDR2 SASEGT. The V gene lost 5 bases and the J gene lost 7 bases, with 18 bases spanning the gap. Treatment noted: oral pan-JAK inhibitor, 5-10 mg twice daily. Sequenced here: CD4+ T cells sorted from blood, sampled at week 4, from a patient treated with tofacitinib. The chain recombines TRBV6-1 with TRBJ2-7; maybe TRBD2 (6 bases). This clonotype was obtained from a human donor with alopecia areata. CDR3 DNA: TGTGCCAGCAGTCGCTTGAGGGGCCGGGAGGAGCAGTACTTC. Residues: CASSRLRGREEQYF.